This record looks at one T cell receptor (beta chain) sequence and its context. Antigen unknown. These data belong to a study of T cell responses to AZD1222 COVID-19 vaccine. Findings of the study overall: White British donors predominated, females outnumbered males, and clonal diversity was possibly underestimated. Among vaccine-associated CD4 TCRs, coverage spanned spike, with dominance at 160-218 and 743-854.

The germline V gene has CDR1 SGHAT and CDR2 FQNNGV. The V and J ends lost 1 base and 4 bases respectively, with 19 bases between them. The CDR3 length is 18 residues. The protocol was immunoSEQ multiplex PCR, while the TCRdb copy is restricted to in-frame clones and leaves out a portion. Of about 130,000 clones in the sample, approximately 85% were seen once. The TCR was taken from an adult in good health. The sequenced sample was peripheral blood, obtained on day 0 of MenACWY control vaccination. The genes are TRBV11-2 and TRBJ2-2; tentatively, D is TRBD1 (5 bases). CDR3 DNA sequence: TGTGCCAGCAGCTTAGTTCGGGTACAGGCCGGGCGCACCGGGGAGCTGTTTTTT. It encodes CASSLVRVQAGRTGELFF.